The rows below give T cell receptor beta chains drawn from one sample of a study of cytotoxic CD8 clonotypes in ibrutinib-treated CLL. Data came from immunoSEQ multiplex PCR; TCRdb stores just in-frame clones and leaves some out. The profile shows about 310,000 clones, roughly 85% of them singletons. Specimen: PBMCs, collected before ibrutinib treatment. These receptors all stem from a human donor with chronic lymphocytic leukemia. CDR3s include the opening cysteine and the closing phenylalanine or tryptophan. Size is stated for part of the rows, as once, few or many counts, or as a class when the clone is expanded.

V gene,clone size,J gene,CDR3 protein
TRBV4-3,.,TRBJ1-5,CASSQGLGNQPQHF
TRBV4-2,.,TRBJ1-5,CASSQDGIQPQHF
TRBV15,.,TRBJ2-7,CATSRTFTGFLEQYF
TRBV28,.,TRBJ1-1,CASRNLGIANTEAFF
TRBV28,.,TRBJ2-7,CASSFIGTYEQYF
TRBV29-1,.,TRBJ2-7,CSAGTTSYEQYF
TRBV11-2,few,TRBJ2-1,CASSFQWSLADNEQFF
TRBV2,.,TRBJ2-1,CASSEVSNEQFF
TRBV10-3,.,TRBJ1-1,CAISAGSPEAFF
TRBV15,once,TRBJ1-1,CATSRASRSGEAFF
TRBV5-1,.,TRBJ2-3,CASSLRTSGSPDTQYF
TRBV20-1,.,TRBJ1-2,CSVRAPNGYTF
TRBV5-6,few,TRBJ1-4,CASSLAGGNEKLFF
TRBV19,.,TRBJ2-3,CASSILAGGTDTQYF
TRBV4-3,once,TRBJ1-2,CASSQAGNYGYTF
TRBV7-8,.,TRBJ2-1,CASSLFSVIWNSDRFHEQFF
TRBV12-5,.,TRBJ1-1,CASGTGLNTEAFF
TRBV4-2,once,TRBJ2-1,CASSQDLWQGEDEQFF
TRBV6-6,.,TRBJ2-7,CASNQGLEIPYEQYF
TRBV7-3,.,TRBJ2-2,CASSLNPINTGELFF
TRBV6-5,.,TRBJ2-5,CASSFYGTTLGETQYF
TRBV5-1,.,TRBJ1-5,CASSLALGVPYRNQPQHF
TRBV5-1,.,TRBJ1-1,CASSLGTVNTEAFF
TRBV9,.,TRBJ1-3,CASSGTGVGNTIYF
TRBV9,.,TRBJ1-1,CASRGGTGGNTEAFF
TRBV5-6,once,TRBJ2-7,CASSPGLVRYEQYF
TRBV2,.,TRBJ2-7,CASSEGDRGYEQYF
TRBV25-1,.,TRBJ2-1,CASRAGLFEQFF
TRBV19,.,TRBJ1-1,CASTPPRMLQGLNTEAFF
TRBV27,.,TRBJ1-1,CASSLSRWAFEAFF
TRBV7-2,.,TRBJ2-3,CASSFGGLAGADTQYF
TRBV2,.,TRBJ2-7,CASSLPTGAYEQYF
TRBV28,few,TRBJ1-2,CASILGQGDGYTF
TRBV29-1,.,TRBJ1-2,CSVGLGSYGYTF
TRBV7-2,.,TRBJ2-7,CASSPDRISYEQYF
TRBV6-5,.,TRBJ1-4,CASSSRADEKLFF
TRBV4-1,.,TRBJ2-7,CASSQVAGTGGYEQYF
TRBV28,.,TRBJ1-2,CASLRTGRKGYTF
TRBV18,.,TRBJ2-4,CASSPLGTLTTAKNIQYF
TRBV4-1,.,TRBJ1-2,CASSPGQGLYGYTF
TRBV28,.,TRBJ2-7,CASTLGDRYEQYF
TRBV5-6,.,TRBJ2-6,CASSLGLNSGANVLTF
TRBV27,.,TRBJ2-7,CASSPGQGGYEQYF
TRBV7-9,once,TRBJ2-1,CASTTGGVEEQFF
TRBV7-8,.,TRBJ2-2,CASSFSGRNKIGELFF
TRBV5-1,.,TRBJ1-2,CASSMDSDGGYTF
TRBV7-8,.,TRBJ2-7,CASSLGLAGEQYF
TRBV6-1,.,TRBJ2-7,CGIKAGREQYF
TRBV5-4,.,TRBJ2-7,CASSNGPAYEQYF
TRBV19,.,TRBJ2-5,CASSIGLAGETQYF